The 7 T cell receptor beta chains in this list originate from one sample, sequenced in a study of Ad26.COV2.S vaccination and SARS-CoV-2 variants. The data were produced by immunoSEQ multiplex PCR, yet TCRdb's version contains in-frame clones alone and is incomplete. This table holds over 85,000 clones, about 78% found once. The sample here was peripheral blood, taken after recovery from COVID-19. These TCRs come from a human donor who had recovered from COVID-19.

The chain joins TRBV2 to TRBJ2-7; no definite D call. CDR3 length: 10 amino acids. Germline V gene lookup returns CDR1 SNHLY and CDR2 FYNNEI. Trimming left V 6 bases short and J 3 bases short, with 3 bases between. CDR3 amino acids: CASRDYEQYF. The CDR3 coding sequence is TGTGCCAGCAGAGACTACGAGCAGTACTTC.

J is TRBJ2-4 and V is TRBV6-2 or TRBV6-3; TRBD1 agrees at 7 bases. Losses at the gene ends were 6 bases for V and 2 bases for J; bases not matched to a gene: 7. Germline V lookup: CDR1 MNHEY, CDR2 SVGEGT. The CDR3 has 15 residues. The CDR3 sequence: CASSQTTGSKNIQYF. CDR3 DNA sequence: TGTGCCAGCAGCCAAACGACAGGGTCCAAAAACATTCAGTACTTC.

This clone was counted between two and nine times. The rearrangement uses TRBV4-2 and TRBJ2-2; maybe TRBD1 (6 bases). Germline lookup yields CDR1 LGHNA and CDR2 YNFKEQ. The CDR3 contains 16 residues. V was cut by 0 bases and J by 3 bases, with 11 bases left in between. CDR3 loop: CASSQEVRGHTGELFF. Written as DNA, the CDR3 is TGTGCCAGCAGCCAAGAGGTCAGGGGACACACCGGGGAGCTGTTTTTT.

The chain has TRBV30 and TRBJ1-1; D not certain. The CDR3 runs to 14 residues. V was cut by 0 bases and J by 2 bases, with 10 bases left in between. CDR1 is GTSNPN, CDR2 SVGIG, per germline (reference sequence). CDR3 loop: CAWSVVGRNTEAFF. The CDR3 DNA sequence: TGTGCCTGGAGTGTTGTAGGCAGAAACACTGAAGCTTTCTTT.

The rearrangement uses TRBV19 and TRBJ2-1; 11 bases are shared with TRBD2. Looked up from germline, CDR1 is LNHDA and CDR2 is SQIVND (reference sequence). Trimming at V came to 7 bases and at J to 6 bases, leaving 11 bases not matched to a gene. The CDR3 has 16 residues. In DNA, the CDR3 is TGTGCCAGTAAACGGGATAGCGGGGGGGCGGGCAATGAGCAGTTCTTC. This translates into CASKRDSGGAGNEQFF. Looking up the rest from reference TRBV19 and TRBJ2-1 gives the full variable domain: DGGITQSPKYLFRKEGQNVTLSCEQNLNHDAMYWYRQDPGQGLRLIYYSQIVNDFQKGDIAEGYSVSREKKESFPLTVTSAQKNPTAFYLCASKRDSGGAGNEQFFGPGTRLTVL.

The table lists this clone with a few counts. This chain uses TRBV20-1 with TRBJ1-1, with D perhaps TRBD1 (5 bases). The CDR3 sequence is 10 residues long. The V end was cut by 3 bases, the J end by 11 bases, with 10 bases between. The V gene's germline CDR1 is DFQATT and CDR2 SNEGSKA (reference sequence). The CDR3 DNA reads TGCAGTGCTAGGGGGGGTGTGGCTTTCTTT. This sequence encodes CSARGGVAFF.

This CDR3 is CASSQDYVGYEKLFF. The CDR3 region has the DNA TGTGCCAGCAGCCAAGACTACGTGGGTTATGAAAAACTGTTTTTT. The chain carries TRBV14 and TRBJ1-4; D gene unclear. CDR3 length equals 15 residues. Trimming stripped 0 bases from V and 6 bases from J, with 11 bases between. From germline, CDR1 is SGHDN and CDR2 FVKESK.